The rows below give T cell receptor beta chains drawn from one sample of a study of blood T cells in healthy people across ages. TCRdb used MiXCR to reprocess the 5' RACE reads, holding one entry per CDR3 protein. The table shows around 990,000 distinct CDR3 sequences, with around two fifths occurring only once. Sequenced input: blood. Receptors originate from a man between 18 and 35 years old in good health. Each CDR3 is given with its conserved first and last residue. Fields, in order: V gene, clone size, CDR3 protein. Clone size, where shown, is once, few, many, or a class for clones that have expanded.

>TRBV6-2/TRBV6-3|.
CASSAGTGVIQHF
>TRBV7-2|.
CASSPRLGASDEQFF
>TRBV27|few
CASSPLGQGIGNSPLHF
>TRBV25-1|.
CASSDLGRPYGYTF
>TRBV12-3/TRBV12-4|many
CASSWAGDGFREQYF
>TRBV27|.
CASSLSPQGLRFF
>TRBV2|.
CASSAPPLRTDTQYF
>TRBV6-5|.
CASSPYSSGASGGQYF
>TRBV6-2/TRBV6-3|few
CASLVPGDTQYF
>TRBV29-1|few
CSVEGGSGGYNEQFF
>TRBV7-2|.
CASSLGGTDSPLHF
>TRBV7-9|many
CASSLGIVGTDSSPYEQYF
>TRBV5-6|.
CASSLALDTINYGYTF
>TRBV12-3/TRBV12-4|few
CASSLATKVEDTQYF
>TRBV5-1|few
CASSVRDSPYNEQFF
>TRBV28|few
CASSPGTVRGEKLFF
>TRBV7-2|.
CASSCRRNNEQFF
>TRBV6-6|few
CASIATGTSTDTQYF
>TRBV11-2|.
CASTRQGTGELFF
>TRBV9|few
CASSVDSADTQYF
>TRBV4-3|few
CASSQTRNTIYF
>TRBV4-2|few
CASSSYGAEQYF
>TRBV6-5|.
CASSYSTQGLNTEAFF
>TRBV28|few
CASSYGWANIQYF
>TRBV25-1|.
CASSILGGSYNEQYF